The sequence of this T cell receptor beta chain was determined in a study of cytotoxic CD8 clonotypes in ibrutinib-treated CLL. Study details: Of the patients, about a dozen were relapsed/refractory, about 15 treatment-naive and approximately 18 IGHV unmutated. Whole-study results and caveats: Public clonotypes were rare and shrank or held steady on treatment.

About this clone: Its antigen is still unknown.

A 1 in 200,000 to 1 in 1 million T cell depth was the sequencing target. The repertoire was sequenced with immunoSEQ multiplex PCR; TCRdb's copy has only in-frame clones and lacks some. The table shows about 40,000 clones, with roughly 72% occurring only once. From germline, CDR1 is SGHDN and CDR2 FVKESK. V lost 4 bases, J lost 5 bases, and 4 bases stayed unmatched. The CDR3 runs to 13 residues. V is TRBV14 and J is TRBJ1-2; TRBD1 agrees at 7 bases. Sequencing used PBMCs, obtained at disease progression, from a patient treated with ibrutinib. The clonotype comes from a human donor with chronic lymphocytic leukemia. The CDR3 is CASSRDSAYGYTF. The CDR3 bases are TGTGCCAGCAGCCGGGACAGCGCATATGGCTACACCTTC.